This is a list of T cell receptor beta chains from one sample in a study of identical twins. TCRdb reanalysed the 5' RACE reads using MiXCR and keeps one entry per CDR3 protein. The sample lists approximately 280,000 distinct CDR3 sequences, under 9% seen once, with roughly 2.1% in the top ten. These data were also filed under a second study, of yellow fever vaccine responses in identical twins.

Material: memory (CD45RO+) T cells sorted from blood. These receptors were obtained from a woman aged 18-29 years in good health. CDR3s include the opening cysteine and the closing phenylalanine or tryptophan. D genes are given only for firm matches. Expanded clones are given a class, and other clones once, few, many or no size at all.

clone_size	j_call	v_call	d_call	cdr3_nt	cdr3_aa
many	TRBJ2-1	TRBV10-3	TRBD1	TGTGCCATCGATGGGACAGGACACAATGAGCAGTTCTTC	CAIDGTGHNEQFF
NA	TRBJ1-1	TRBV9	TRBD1	TGTGCCAGCAGCGTAGCTCCTACAGGGGGAGGCACTGAAGCTTTCTTT	CASSVAPTGGGTEAFF
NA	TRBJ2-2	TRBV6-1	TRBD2	TGTGCCAGCAGGATTTACGGGGGGACCGGGGAGCTGTTTTTT	CASRIYGGTGELFF
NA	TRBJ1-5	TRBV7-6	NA	TGTGCCAGCAGCTTATGGAATCAGCCCCAGCATTTT	CASSLWNQPQHF
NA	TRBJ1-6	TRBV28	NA	TGTGCCAGCAGTCCCCAAAACTATTCACCCCTCCACTTT	CASSPQNYSPLHF
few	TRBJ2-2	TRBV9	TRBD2	TGTGCCAGCAGCGTAGCGGGGGGGCCGGCGACGGGCACCGGGGAGCTGTTTTTT	CASSVAGGPATGTGELFF
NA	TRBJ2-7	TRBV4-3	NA	TGCGCCAGCAGCCCCCAGTTCACAGGCTCCTACGAGCAGTACTTC	CASSPQFTGSYEQYF
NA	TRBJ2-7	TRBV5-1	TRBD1	TGCGCCGGCAGCCCCGGGACAGGGGGACGAGGGGAGCAGTACTTC	CAGSPGTGGRGEQYF
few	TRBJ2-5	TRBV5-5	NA	TGTGCCAGCAGCAAAGGTGGGGGGCAAGAGACCCAGTACTTC	CASSKGGGQETQYF
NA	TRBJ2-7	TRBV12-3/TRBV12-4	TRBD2	TGTGCCAGCAGCTCCACTAGCGGGAGGGGGTACGAGCAGTACTTC	CASSSTSGRGYEQYF
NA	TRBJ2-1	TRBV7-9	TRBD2	TGTGCCAGCAGCTTACTATCTGCGGGAGGTCTTAGAAATGAGCAGTTCTTC	CASSLLSAGGLRNEQFF
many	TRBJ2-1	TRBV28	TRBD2	TGTGCCAGCAGTTTATCCTTACTAGCGGGAGGCACTAAAGAGCAGTTCTTC	CASSLSLLAGGTKEQFF
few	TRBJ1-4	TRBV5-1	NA	TGCGCCAGCAGCCCCGGACAGCGCGGCGAAAAACTGTTTTTT	CASSPGQRGEKLFF
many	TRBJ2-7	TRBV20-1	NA	TGCAGTGCTAGAGTGGAGCGAAGCTCCTACGAGCAGTACTTC	CSARVERSSYEQYF
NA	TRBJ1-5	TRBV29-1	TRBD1	TGCAGCGTTGAACCCGACAGGGGCTCGCCCCAGCATTTT	CSVEPDRGSPQHF
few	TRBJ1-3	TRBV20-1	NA	TGCAGTGCTAGAGATCTCGGCAGCAGCTCTGGAAACACCATATATTTT	CSARDLGSSSGNTIYF
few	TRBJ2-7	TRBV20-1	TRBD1	TGCAGTGCTAGCCCCGGGACAGGGCCCTACGAGCAGTACTTC	CSASPGTGPYEQYF
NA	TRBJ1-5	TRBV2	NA	TGTGCCAGCAAAAGGGACAATTCAGATCAGCCCCAGCATTTT	CASKRDNSDQPQHF
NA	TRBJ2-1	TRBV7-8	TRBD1	TGTGCCAGCAGCTCACGCCGCAGGGACAGAGACAATGAGCAGTTCTTC	CASSSRRRDRDNEQFF
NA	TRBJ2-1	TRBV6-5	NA	TGTGCCAGCAGTTACTCTCCCCAAACCGGCTTCGATGAGCAGTTCTTC	CASSYSPQTGFDEQFF
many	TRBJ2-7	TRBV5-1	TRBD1	TGCGCCAGCAGCTTGGGGACAGGGAGCTCCTACGAGCAGTACTTC	CASSLGTGSSYEQYF
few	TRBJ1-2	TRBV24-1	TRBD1	TGTGCCACCAGTGCCTGGGGGACAGGGGATCTCTATGGCTACACCTTC	CATSAWGTGDLYGYTF
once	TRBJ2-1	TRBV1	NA	TGCACCAGCAGCCAAGAGGGGACAGGGGAGTTCTTC	CTSSQEGTGEFF
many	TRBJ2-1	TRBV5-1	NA	TGCGCCAGCAGCTTGACAGGAAACTCCTACAATGAGCAGTTCTTC	CASSLTGNSYNEQFF
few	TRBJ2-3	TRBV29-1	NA	TGCAGCGTCATTATAGGGGCCTTCCCAGATACGCAGTATTTT	CSVIIGAFPDTQYF
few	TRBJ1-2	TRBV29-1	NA	TGCAGCGTGCTCGATACTGCATATGGCTACACCTTC	CSVLDTAYGYTF
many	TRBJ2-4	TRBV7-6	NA	TGTGCCAGCAGCTCCTCGACTGGGGGGGCTAAAAACATTCAGTACTTC	CASSSSTGGAKNIQYF
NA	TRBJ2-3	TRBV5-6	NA	TGTGCCAGCAGCTTGCGGCCCCCTAATATAGTGATTACAGATACGCAGTATTTT	CASSLRPPNIVITDTQYF
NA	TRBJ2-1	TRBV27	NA	TGTGCCAGCAGTTTAGGGAGTGGATACAATGAGCAGTTCTTC	CASSLGSGYNEQFF
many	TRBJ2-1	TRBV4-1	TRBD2	TGCGCCAGTGGACTAGCGGGAGGAAATGAGCAGTTCTTC	CASGLAGGNEQFF
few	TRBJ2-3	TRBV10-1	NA	TGCGCCAGCAGTGAGGCCCAGATTTCAGATACGCAGTATTTT	CASSEAQISDTQYF
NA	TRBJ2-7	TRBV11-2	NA	TGTGCCAGCAGCTTAGATTATGCCAGGGAATACGAGCAGTACTTC	CASSLDYAREYEQYF
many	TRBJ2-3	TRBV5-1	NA	TGCGCCAGCAGCTTGAACCCCATAGGACGAAGCACAGATACGCAGTATTTT	CASSLNPIGRSTDTQYF
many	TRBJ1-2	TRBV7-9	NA	TGTGCCAGCAGCTTATACAGAAAAGAGAACTATGGCTACACCTTC	CASSLYRKENYGYTF
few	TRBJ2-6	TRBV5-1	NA	TGCGCCAGCAGCTTCCTCGTTTCTGGGGCCAACGTCCTGACTTTC	CASSFLVSGANVLTF
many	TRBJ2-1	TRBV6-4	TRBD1	TGTGCCAGCAGCCAGGGACAGAACCACCATGAGCAGTTCTTC	CASSQGQNHHEQFF
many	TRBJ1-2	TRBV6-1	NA	TGTGCCAGCAGTGAAGGGTTGGGGGTCAGCTACACCTTC	CASSEGLGVSYTF